The 23 T cell receptor beta chains below come from one sample, sequenced in a study of blood T cell repertoires in COVID-19. Clones were sequenced by immunoSEQ multiplex PCR, and TCRdb holds only the in-frame ones, with some missing. This sample has some 120,000 clones, with around 77% found just once. The specimen was peripheral blood. Source of these receptors: a human donor in a cohort sampled during active COVID-19.

The chain has TRBV27 and TRBJ1-1, with a tentative D call TRBD1 (6 bases). The CDR3 contains 14 residues. Trimming stripped 5 bases from V and 4 bases from J, with 14 bases between. CDR1 is MNHEY, CDR2 SMNVEV, per germline (reference sequence). The CDR3 DNA reads TGTGCCAGCAGTCCGCGACAGGTAGGCACTGAAGCTTTCTTT. This translates into CASSPRQVGTEAFF.

The chain recombines TRBV23-1 with TRBJ1-5; D is possibly TRBD1 (5 bases). TRBV23-1 is known as an ORF, though its function is uncertain. Trimming left V 2 bases short and J 7 bases short, with 9 bases between. CDR3 size: 13 residues. This CDR3 is CASSQIGEQPQHF. CDR3 bases: TGCGCCAGCAGTCAAATAGGGGAACAGCCCCAGCATTTT.

This chain links TRBV18 with TRBJ1-1, with a possible D match to TRBD1 (5 bases). This CDR3 has 14 residues. Per the germline V gene, CDR1 is KGHSH and CDR2 is LQKENI. Trimming took 4 bases from V and 2 from J, leaving 11 bases between them. CDR3 residues: CASSRGVGNTEAFF. As DNA, the CDR3 is TGTGCCAGCTCACGGGGGGTGGGTAACACTGAAGCTTTCTTT.

Worth noting for this clone: Its ends do not fully match the called genes, so a read error is possible. The chain couples TRBV20-1 to TRBJ2-7; tentative D call: TRBD2 (5 bases). This CDR3 is 13 amino acids long. Germline lookup yields CDR1 DFQATT and CDR2 SNEGSKA (reference sequence). The CDR3 spells CSTSYGKPYEQYF. The CDR3 DNA is TGCAGTACTAGTTACGGGAAACCCTACGAGCAGTACTTC.

About this clone: The sample holds other DNA sequences that translate to the same CDR3. V gene TRBV28 combines with J gene TRBJ1-2; D is unresolved. Trimming removed 4 bases from V and 1 base from J, with 4 bases in between. Germline assignment: CDR1 MDHEN and CDR2 SYDVKM. The CDR3 has 12 residues. CDR3 amino acids: CASSYGNYGYTF. The CDR3 coding sequence is TGTGCCAGCAGTTACGGTAACTATGGCTACACCTTC.

This chain connects TRBV10-3 to TRBJ1-2; 9 nucleotides agree with TRBD1. The J segment lost 2 bases and the V segment lost 10 bases, leaving 5 bases of the junction unmatched. Germline lookup yields CDR1 ENHRY and CDR2 SYGVKD. The CDR3 contains 13 residues. CDR3 coding DNA: TGTGCCACACCGGGACAGGGAAACTATGGCTACACCTTC. Protein sequence: CATPGQGNYGYTF.

This clone came up a few times. This chain links TRBV6-5 with TRBJ1-2; no clear D. This CDR3 region has 13 residues. CDR1 and CDR2 (germline): MNHEY, SVGAGI. The V end was cut by 2 bases, the J end by 8 bases, with 12 bases between. The DNA of the CDR3 is TGTGCCAGCAGTTACACAGCCTTGTCGGGCTACACCTTC. Its translation: CASSYTALSGYTF.

V usage is TRBV7-9 and J usage is TRBJ2-1; 13 nucleotides match TRBD2. CDR3 length: 15 amino acids. With 4 bases clipped from V and 7 bases from J, the junction kept 4 bases outside the gene matches. Germline V gene data show CDR1 as SEHNR and CDR2 as FQNEAQ (reference sequence). The CDR3 sequence: CASSSRTSGRNEQFF. The CDR3 DNA reads TGTGCCAGCAGCTCCCGGACTAGCGGGAGAAATGAGCAGTTCTTC.

V is TRBV18 and J is TRBJ2-7; 10 nucleotides match TRBD1. CDR1 is KGHSH and CDR2 is LQKENI in the germline V gene. The CDR3 is 15 amino acids. With V trimmed by 3 bases and J by 3 bases, 5 bases remained unmatched. The CDR3 sequence: CASSPQGTGDYEQYF. As DNA, the CDR3 is TGTGCCAGCTCACCTCAAGGGACAGGGGACTACGAGCAGTACTTC.

The chain recombines TRBV7-8 with TRBJ2-7, with a weak D call TRBD1 (6 bases). Trimming pared 2 bases from V and 2 bases from J, leaving 13 bases between. From germline, CDR1 is SGHVS and CDR2 FQNEAQ. CDR3 length: 15 residues. This CDR3 is CASSLIVGGPYEQYF. CDR3 nucleotides: TGTGCCAGCAGCTTAATTGTTGGGGGCCCCTACGAGCAGTACTTC.

The CDR3 DNA sequence: TGTGCCAGCAGTGAACAGGGGCCCCAGCATTTT. Amino acids: CASSEQGPQHF. The chain combines TRBV6-1 with TRBJ1-5; perhaps TRBD1 as D (5 bases). Germline-derived CDR1 and CDR2 are MNHNS and SASEGT. The CDR3 totals 11 residues. The V gene lost 2 bases and the J gene lost 9 bases, with 5 bases spanning the gap.

This clone was recorded once. The chain has TRBV25-1 and TRBJ2-7, with TRBD2 as a possible D gene (6 bases). The germline gives CDR1 MGHDK, CDR2 SYGVNS. The germline V and J ends were trimmed by 6 bases and 3 bases, with 12 bases remaining between them. The CDR3 runs to 13 residues. CDR3 DNA: TGTGCCAGCAGCGGGGGACCCTTCTACGAGCAGTACTTC. As protein: CASSGGPFYEQYF.

The chain combines TRBV5-4 with TRBJ1-2; D perhaps matches TRBD1 (5 bases). This CDR3 is built from 15 residues. V lost 3 bases and J 1 base, leaving 13 bases between the germline ends. Germline CDR1 and CDR2: SGHNT and YYREEE (reference sequence). The CDR3 DNA is TGTGCCAGCAGCTCCCCCCAGGGCGGTAACTATGGCTACACCTTC. It translates to CASSSPQGGNYGYTF.

The rearrangement links TRBV6-5 to TRBJ2-7; 7 nucleotides match TRBD1. The length of the CDR3 is 16 residues. CDR1 is MNHEY, CDR2 SVGAGI, per germline. V shed 4 bases and J 0 bases; nucleotides not matched to a gene: 9. CDR3 DNA sequence: TGTGCCAGCAGTTTAAAGACAGGGACGTACTCCTACGAGCAGTACTTC. Its protein product is CASSLKTGTYSYEQYF.

This sequence joins TRBV2 and TRBJ1-5; D is undetermined. Looked up from germline, CDR1 is SNHLY and CDR2 is FYNNEI. This CDR3 has 16 residues. Trimming pared 7 bases from V and 2 bases from J, leaving 18 bases between. In DNA, the CDR3 is TGTGCCAGCAAGGTGGGTGTCGAGGGAGGCAATCAGCCCCAGCATTTT. This gives the protein CASKVGVEGGNQPQHF.

This clone was counted a few times. The genes are TRBV7-6 and TRBJ2-7; 10 bases fit TRBD2. V shed 5 bases and J 2 bases; nucleotides not matched to a gene: 6. The CDR3 has 15 amino acids. The germline CDR1 and CDR2 sequences are SGHVS and FNYEAQ. The CDR3 loop reads CASSPRTSGAYEQYF. DNA for the CDR3: TGTGCCAGCAGCCCCCGCACTAGCGGGGCCTACGAGCAGTACTTC.

The rearrangement uses TRBV3-1 (or the pseudogene TRBV3-2) and TRBJ2-7; D is possibly TRBD1 (5 bases). V lost 7 bases and J lost 2, with 12 bases in between. Germline V gene lookup returns CDR1 LGHDT and CDR2 YNNKEL (reference sequence). CDR3 length: 13 amino acids. The CDR3 here is CASTPTDTYEQYF. The CDR3 DNA is TGTGCCAGCACCCCGACAGACACCTACGAGCAGTACTTC.

This clone appeared a single time. The V gene is TRBV12-1, the J gene TRBJ1-2; whether TRBD1, the table's D call, matches the DNA was not checked. TRBV12-1 is described as a pseudogene. The CDR3 is 12 residues long. The CDR3 sequence is CASRYREGGYTF. CDR3 nucleotide sequence: TGTGCCAGCCGGTACAGGGAAGGTGGCTACACCTTC.

The chain links TRBV12-5 to TRBJ2-7; D is perhaps TRBD2 (9 bases). CDR3 length equals 20 residues. CDR1 and CDR2 (germline): LGHNT, FRNRAP. Trimming took 1 base from V and 4 from J, leaving 29 bases between them. The CDR3 nucleotides read TGTGCTAGTGGTTTGGCCGCCGGGACAGGTAGCGGGAGTTGGGGTTACGAGCAGTACTTC. Amino acids: CASGLAAGTGSGSWGYEQYF.

The rearrangement uses TRBV5-6 and TRBJ1-2; weak D call: TRBD1 (5 bases). The germline V gene has CDR1 SGHDT and CDR2 YYEEEE. Trimming took off 7 bases at V and 6 bases at J, with 16 bases between the two ends. The CDR3 covers 13 residues. This CDR3 is CASSQGPKDGYTF. CDR3 nucleotide sequence: TGTGCCAGCTCCCAGGGTCCAAAAGATGGCTACACCTTC.

In this sample, this clone turned up once. The chain couples TRBV5-1 to TRBJ2-7; 9 positions match TRBD1. The CDR3 spans 14 residues. After removal of 0 bases from V and 9 bases from J, the junction contained 7 bases not matched to a gene. Germline CDR1 SGHRS, CDR2 YFSETQ. Here the CDR3 reads CASSLAGQGYRQYF. In DNA form, the CDR3 reads TGCGCCAGCAGCTTGGCGGGACAGGGATACAGGCAGTACTTC.

CDR3 nucleotide sequence: TGCAGTGCGAGACTTGGAGGAGAGCAGTACTTC. The encoded protein is CSARLGGEQYF. This chain joins TRBV20-1 and TRBJ2-7; D perhaps matches TRBD2 (5 bases). CDR1 and CDR2 from the germline V gene are DFQATT and SNEGSKA (reference sequence). The CDR3 sequence is 11 residues long. V was trimmed by 6 bases and J by 7 bases, leaving 13 bases between them.

In its sample, this clone was seen a few times. The chain recombines TRBV29-1 with TRBJ1-1, with no clear D. The CDR3 runs to 11 residues. Germline values: CDR1 SQVTM, CDR2 ANQGSEA. V shed 3 bases and J shed 7 bases, with 9 bases lying between them. Here the CDR3 DNA reads TGCAGCGTTGATGTGCGCCTTGAAGCTTTCTTT. This encodes CSVDVRLEAFF.